This T cell receptor (beta chain) derives from a study of glioma-infiltrating T cells. For the study at large: Dexamethasone exposure before glioma surgery was limited to six or fewer days. Roughly 990,000 peripheral T cells were targeted at about 4- to 11-fold coverage.

J was trimmed by 4 bases and V by 3 bases; bases with no gene match: 15. This CDR3 has 18 residues. The germline V gene has CDR1 MNHEY and CDR2 SMNVEV (reference sequence). As regards this clonotype: The antigen is unknown. This may arise from a read error, as a much more abundant clone is one base away.

Using RNA template, CDR3s of TCR alpha and beta were amplified with iRepertoire arm-PCR. TCRdb reprocessed the multiplex PCR reads with MiXCR, giving one entry per CDR3 protein. The sample lists 300,000 to 450,000 distinct CDR3 sequences, around 38% occurring once. Notes on the study in general: Shared blood CDR3 signature motifs marked patients with low tissue-blood divergence. Tissue-blood divergence was below expectation in non-neoplastic patients, above in gliomas.

The chain carries TRBV27 and TRBJ2-1; 7 bases line up with TRBD2. Specimen: glioma tissue, nonneoplastic brain tissue, or PBMCs (not recorded which). This sequence was found in a human donor with low-grade glioma or glioblastoma, undergoing nonglioma brain surgery, or in good health (not recorded which). In DNA, the CDR3 is TGTGCCAGCAGTTTTAGGCTAGCGGCAGGGATAGCTTACAATGAGCAGTTCTTC. It codes for CASSFRLAAGIAYNEQFF.